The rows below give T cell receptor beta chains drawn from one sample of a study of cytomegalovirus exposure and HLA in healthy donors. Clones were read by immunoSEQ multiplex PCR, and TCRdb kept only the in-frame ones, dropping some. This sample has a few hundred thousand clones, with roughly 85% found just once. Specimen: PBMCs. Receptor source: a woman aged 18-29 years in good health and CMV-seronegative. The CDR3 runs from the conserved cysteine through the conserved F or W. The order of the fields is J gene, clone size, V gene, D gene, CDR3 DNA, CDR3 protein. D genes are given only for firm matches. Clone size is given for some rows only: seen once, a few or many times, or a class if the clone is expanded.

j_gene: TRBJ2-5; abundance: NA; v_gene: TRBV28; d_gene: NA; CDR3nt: TGTGCCAGCAGTTTGGGGGGAATAAGCTTCCAAGAGACCCAGTACTTC; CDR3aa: CASSLGGISFQETQYF
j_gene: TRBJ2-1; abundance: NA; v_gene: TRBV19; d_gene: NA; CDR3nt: TGTGCCAGTAGTATCGCAGGGTTGGGAGGCAATGAGCAGTTCTTC; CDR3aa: CASSIAGLGGNEQFF
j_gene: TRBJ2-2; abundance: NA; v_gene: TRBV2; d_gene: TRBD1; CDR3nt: TGTGCTCAAGAAACCGGGACAGGGGCGATGGGCGGCAACACCGGGGAGCTGTTTTTT; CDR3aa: CAQETGTGAMGGNTGELFF
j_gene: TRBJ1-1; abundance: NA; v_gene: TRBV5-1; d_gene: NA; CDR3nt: TGCGCCAGCAGCTTCGGGGGAGGAGGGGCCACTGAAGCTTTCTTT; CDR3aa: CASSFGGGGATEAFF
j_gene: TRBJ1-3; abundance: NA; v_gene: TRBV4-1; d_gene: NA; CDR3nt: TGCGCCAGCGTTGCGGAGGGCACCTACTCTGGAAACACCATATATTTT; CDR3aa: CASVAEGTYSGNTIYF
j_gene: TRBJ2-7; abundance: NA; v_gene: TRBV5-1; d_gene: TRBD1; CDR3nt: TGCGCCAGCAGCTCAGAGACAGGGGGAACATACGAGCAGTACTTC; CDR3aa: CASSSETGGTYEQYF
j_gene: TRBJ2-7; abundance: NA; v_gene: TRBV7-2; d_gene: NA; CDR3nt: TGTGCCAGCAGGCCTCCAGGGGAGTACGAGCAGTACTTC; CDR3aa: CASRPPGEYEQYF
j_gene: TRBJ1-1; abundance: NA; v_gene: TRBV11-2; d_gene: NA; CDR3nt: TGTGCCAGCAGCACCTTGGGGCAGGGTGAAGCTTTCTTT; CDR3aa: CASSTLGQGEAFF
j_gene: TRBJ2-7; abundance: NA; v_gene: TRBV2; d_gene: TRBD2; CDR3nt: TGTGCCAGCAGTGAAGCGAGCGCTAGCGGGCGGTACGAGCAGTACTTC; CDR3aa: CASSEASASGRYEQYF
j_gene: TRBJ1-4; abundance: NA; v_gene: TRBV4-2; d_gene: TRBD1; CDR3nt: TGTGCCAGCAGCCGCGACAGGGTTGGAGAAAAACTGTTTTTT; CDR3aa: CASSRDRVGEKLFF
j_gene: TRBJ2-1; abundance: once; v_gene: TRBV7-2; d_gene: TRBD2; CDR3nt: TGTGCCAGCAGTCCCGTTGCGGGAGTAAATGAGCAGTTCTTC; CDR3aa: CASSPVAGVNEQFF
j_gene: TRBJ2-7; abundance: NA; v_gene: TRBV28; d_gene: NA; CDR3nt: TGTGCCAGCCGGAGCAGTCAGTCCTACGAGCAGTACTTC; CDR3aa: CASRSSQSYEQYF
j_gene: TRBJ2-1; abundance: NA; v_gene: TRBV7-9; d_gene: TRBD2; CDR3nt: TGTGCCAGCAGCTCCCCTAGCGGGAGCCCCTCCTACAATGAGCAGTTCTTC; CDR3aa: CASSSPSGSPSYNEQFF
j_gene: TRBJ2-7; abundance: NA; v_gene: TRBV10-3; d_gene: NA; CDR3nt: TGTGCCATCAGCTCCGGGTCCCCCAGCTCCTACGAGCAGTACTTC; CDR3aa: CAISSGSPSSYEQYF
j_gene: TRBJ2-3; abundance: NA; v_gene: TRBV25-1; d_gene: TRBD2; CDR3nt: TGTGCCAGCAGCGCCCCATTAGCGGGATCCGGAGATACGCAGTATTTT; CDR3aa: CASSAPLAGSGDTQYF
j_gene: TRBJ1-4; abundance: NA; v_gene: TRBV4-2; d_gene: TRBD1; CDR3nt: TGTGCCAGCAGAAATATTAGGGACAGGGGACCCTTTAATGAAAAACTGTTTTTT; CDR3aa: CASRNIRDRGPFNEKLFF